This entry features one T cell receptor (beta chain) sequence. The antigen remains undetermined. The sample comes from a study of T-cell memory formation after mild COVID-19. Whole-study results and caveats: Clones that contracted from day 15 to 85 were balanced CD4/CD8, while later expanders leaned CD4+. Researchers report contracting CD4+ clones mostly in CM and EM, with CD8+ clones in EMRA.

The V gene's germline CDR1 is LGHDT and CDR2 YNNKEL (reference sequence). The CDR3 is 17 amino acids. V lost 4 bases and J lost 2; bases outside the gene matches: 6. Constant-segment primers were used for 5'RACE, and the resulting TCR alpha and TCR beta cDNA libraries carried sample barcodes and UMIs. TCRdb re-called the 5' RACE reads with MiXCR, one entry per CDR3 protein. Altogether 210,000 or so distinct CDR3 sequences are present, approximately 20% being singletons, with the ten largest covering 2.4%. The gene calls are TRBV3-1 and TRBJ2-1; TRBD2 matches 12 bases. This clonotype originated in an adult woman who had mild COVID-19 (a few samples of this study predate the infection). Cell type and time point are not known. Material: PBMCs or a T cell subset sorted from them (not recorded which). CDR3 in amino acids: CASSLLTSGGTYNEQFF. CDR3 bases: TGTGCCAGCAGCCTACTGACTAGCGGGGGCACCTACAATGAGCAGTTCTTC.